This is a list of T cell receptor beta chains from one sample in a study of CXCR3-negative and CXCR3-positive naive CD8 T cells. TCRdb reworked the 5' RACE reads into one entry per CDR3 protein, no DNA. Its table records roughly 120,000 distinct CDR3 sequences. The sequencing sample was made of naive CXCR3+ CD8+ T cells from blood. The receptors were gathered from a human donor in good health. Some clones in this sample may be carry-over from other donors' samples. CDR3s include the opening cysteine and the closing phenylalanine or tryptophan.

>TRBV6-6|TRBJ2-1
CASSYRQGSSYNEQFF
>TRBV4-1|TRBJ2-3
CASSAFDTQYF
>TRBV19|TRBJ2-1
CASSIALGNNEQFF
>TRBV30|TRBJ2-7
CAWSGTSGRWYEQYF
>TRBV4-1|TRBJ1-1
CASSHPEDGNTEAFF
>TRBV5-1|TRBJ1-1
CASSVDPNTEAFF
>TRBV12-3/TRBV12-4|TRBJ1-1
CASSDRERPEAFF
>TRBV7-2|TRBJ2-2
CASSLEYNAGELFF
>TRBV20-1|TRBJ2-1
CSARLESYNEQFF
>TRBV19|TRBJ2-7
CATEGGGSTYEQYF
>TRBV7-9|TRBJ2-5
CASSIRQGAQETQYF
>TRBV7-2|TRBJ1-1
CASSPTGNTEAFF
>TRBV7-9|TRBJ2-7
CASSLSSGVWEQYF
>TRBV5-1|TRBJ2-2
CASSLASTGRIGELFF
>TRBV6-7|TRBJ1-5
CASSHGSPNQPQHF
>TRBV28|TRBJ2-3
CASNLGFSTDTQYF
>TRBV5-1|TRBJ2-7
CASSSDRAQYF
>TRBV3-1|TRBJ1-6
CASSQAPDRAFYNSPLHF
>TRBV20-1|TRBJ2-2
CSAGGLYTGELFF
>TRBV12-3/TRBV12-4|TRBJ2-1
CASSPTGVGNEQFF
>TRBV12-3/TRBV12-4|TRBJ2-1
CASSFGPRRFF
>TRBV4-2|TRBJ2-7
CASSQGEAYEQYF
>TRBV14|TRBJ1-2
CASSQGLGTVTYGYTF
>TRBV4-3|TRBJ1-5
CASSQGIGTDVDQPQHF
>TRBV28|TRBJ2-1
CASSPTNEQFF
>TRBV12-3/TRBV12-4|TRBJ1-2
CASSPGGPGDGYTF
>TRBV7-9|TRBJ2-2
CASSISILRDPNTGELFF
>TRBV2|TRBJ2-2
CASPGPNTGELFF
>TRBV20-1|TRBJ2-1
CSARNVWNEQFF
>TRBV20-1|TRBJ1-1
CSATGGGHTEAFF
>TRBV7-3|TRBJ1-1
CASSRLGGTEAFF
>TRBV15|TRBJ2-2
CATSPLPPGNTGELFF
>TRBV29-1|TRBJ1-3
CSVEQGISDTIYF
>TRBV7-2|TRBJ2-2
CASSTSGGNTGELFF
>TRBV12-3/TRBV12-4|TRBJ2-6
CASRSTGDPGANVLTF
>TRBV29-1|TRBJ2-1
CSGSSVSSYNEQFF
>TRBV7-9|TRBJ1-1
CASSLGGSTEAFF
>TRBV9|TRBJ1-2
CASSDTGSPYYGYTF
>TRBV25-1|TRBJ1-2
CASSEYGSNYGYTF
>TRBV29-1|TRBJ2-1
CSVEDRDRGPYNEQFF
>TRBV12-3/TRBV12-4|TRBJ2-7
CASSFAGASYEQYF
>TRBV29-1|TRBJ2-1
CSVEVGTSVNNEQFF
>TRBV18|TRBJ2-1
CASSPRDRVYNDQFF
>TRBV5-8|TRBJ2-1
CASSLETSAYNEQFF
>TRBV27|TRBJ2-7
CASSAIDGMPGEQYF
>TRBV4-3|TRBJ1-4
CASSQDPRDPPDIFNEKLFF
>TRBV7-9|TRBJ1-1
CASSAGTFAFF
>TRBV18|TRBJ2-7
CASSPFDRATYEQYF
>TRBV12-5|TRBJ2-7
CASGLGDRAEQYF
>TRBV6-5|TRBJ1-1
CASSAGGTEAFF
>TRBV4-1|TRBJ1-2
CASSQDRLANDGYTF
>TRBV7-9|TRBJ1-5
CASSSALGRADQPQHF
>TRBV7-9|TRBJ2-1
CASSPRLSAGGPEQFF